These T cell receptor beta chains were read from a single sample in a study of control samples from healthy donors and cancer patients. The repertoire was sequenced with immunoSEQ multiplex PCR; TCRdb's copy has only in-frame clones and lacks some. In the table there are about 35,000 clones, about 93% of which are singletons. The sequenced sample consisted of PBMCs. Receptors originate from a man aged 40-50 years with colorectal cancer. The CDR3 runs from the conserved cysteine through the conserved F or W. D genes are given only for firm matches.

d_call: TRBD1; j_call: TRBJ1-1; v_call: TRBV4-3; cdr3_length: 15; cdr3_aa: CASSQAGTGVQEAFF
d_call: -; j_call: TRBJ1-1; v_call: TRBV30; cdr3_length: 13; cdr3_aa: CAWRQVPNTEAFF
d_call: -; j_call: TRBJ1-6; v_call: TRBV5-6; cdr3_length: 15; cdr3_aa: CASSTWTLDNSPLHF
d_call: TRBD1; j_call: TRBJ1-5; v_call: TRBV18; cdr3_length: 16; cdr3_aa: CASSAQGAAPNQPQHF
d_call: -; j_call: TRBJ1-6; v_call: TRBV7-2; cdr3_length: 11; cdr3_aa: CASSLNSPLHF
d_call: -; j_call: TRBJ1-2; v_call: TRBV5-6; cdr3_length: 16; cdr3_aa: CASSLVTSQGDYGYTF
d_call: TRBD2; j_call: TRBJ2-3; v_call: TRBV7-9; cdr3_length: 14; cdr3_aa: CASSLSGGTDTQYF
d_call: TRBD1; j_call: TRBJ2-1; v_call: TRBV11-2; cdr3_length: 15; cdr3_aa: CASSLRGTGGNEQFF
d_call: TRBD1; j_call: TRBJ1-1; v_call: TRBV29-1; cdr3_length: 14; cdr3_aa: CSVAKQGARTEAFF
d_call: TRBD1; j_call: TRBJ2-1; v_call: TRBV9; cdr3_length: 17; cdr3_aa: CASSVGVGTGAYNEQFF
d_call: -; j_call: TRBJ2-2; v_call: TRBV14; cdr3_length: 16; cdr3_aa: CASSQDRGSNTGELFF
d_call: TRBD2; j_call: TRBJ2-5; v_call: TRBV6-6; cdr3_length: 14; cdr3_aa: CASEVAGRQETQYF
d_call: TRBD1; j_call: TRBJ2-1; v_call: TRBV11-2; cdr3_length: 14; cdr3_aa: CASSPSPGGYEQFF
d_call: -; j_call: TRBJ1-2; v_call: TRBV5-6; cdr3_length: 15; cdr3_aa: CASSLGTANNYGYTF
d_call: -; j_call: TRBJ1-2; v_call: TRBV12-2; cdr3_length: 19; cdr3_aa: CASRLAVRAGGEVNYGYTF
d_call: -; j_call: TRBJ2-3; v_call: TRBV3-1/TRBV3-2; cdr3_length: 14; cdr3_aa: CASRQEKGADTQYF
d_call: -; j_call: TRBJ1-5; v_call: TRBV5-5; cdr3_length: 13; cdr3_aa: CASSSRDHQPQHF
d_call: -; j_call: TRBJ1-2; v_call: TRBV3-1/TRBV3-2; cdr3_length: 16; cdr3_aa: CASSQDRRGFGYGYTF
d_call: -; j_call: TRBJ2-1; v_call: TRBV6-1; cdr3_length: 14; cdr3_aa: CASSEAGYRNEQFF
d_call: TRBD1; j_call: TRBJ1-6; v_call: TRBV3-1/TRBV3-2; cdr3_length: 15; cdr3_aa: CASSQYGTGDSPLHF
d_call: -; j_call: TRBJ1-2; v_call: TRBV10-3; cdr3_length: 16; cdr3_aa: CAISSRTGGANYGYTF
d_call: -; j_call: TRBJ2-4; v_call: TRBV7-9; cdr3_length: 14; cdr3_aa: CASSREVGKNIQYF
d_call: TRBD2; j_call: TRBJ2-3; v_call: TRBV19; cdr3_length: 19; cdr3_aa: CASSLTSGGAEVSTDTQYF
d_call: TRBD1; j_call: TRBJ1-1; v_call: TRBV5-6; cdr3_length: 18; cdr3_aa: CASSLGSVWDRKNTEAFF
d_call: -; j_call: TRBJ2-1; v_call: TRBV12-5; cdr3_length: 14; cdr3_aa: CASGKGSSYNEQFF
d_call: -; j_call: TRBJ2-3; v_call: TRBV4-1; cdr3_length: 15; cdr3_aa: CASSQPGRNTDTQYF
d_call: -; j_call: TRBJ2-7; v_call: TRBV23-1; cdr3_length: 14; cdr3_aa: CASRAMGVLYEQYF
d_call: TRBD1; j_call: TRBJ1-4; v_call: TRBV5-1; cdr3_length: 14; cdr3_aa: CASSYGQGAEKLFF